The 7 T cell receptor beta chains reported below all come from one sample, sequenced in a study of cytomegalovirus exposure and HLA in healthy donors. 60 Vbeta and 13 Jbeta primers were used in PCR. Assay: immunoSEQ multiplex PCR; the TCRdb copy retains only in-frame clones and omits some. The sample lists about 91,000 clones; under 75% were seen once. Sample: PBMCs. The source is a female donor in good health and CMV-seronegative.

In this sample, this clone turned up many times. The chain joins TRBV4-1 to TRBJ2-5, with 7 bases aligning to TRBD2. The CDR3 spans 16 residues. The germline CDR1 and CDR2 sequences are MGHRA and YSYEKL. After removal of 1 base from V and 4 bases from J, the junction contained 9 bases not matched to a gene. This chain's CDR3 is CASSQVPTASGETQYF. The DNA for the CDR3 is TGCGCCAGCAGCCAAGTCCCCACGGCTAGCGGAGAGACCCAGTACTTC.

The chain links TRBV29-1 to TRBJ2-1, with 9 bases aligning to TRBD1. Germline-derived CDR1 and CDR2 are SQVTM and ANQGSEA. The CDR3 is 16 residues long. The V and J ends lost 4 bases and 2 bases, in that order; junction bases with no gene match: 9. CDR3 protein: CSVVEGTGFAYNEQFF. Written as DNA, the CDR3 is TGCAGCGTTGTGGAGGGGACAGGGTTTGCCTACAATGAGCAGTTCTTC.

This chain uses TRBV5-1 with TRBJ2-7; 7 bases match TRBD2. V was pared by 2 bases and J by 3 bases, with 8 bases of the junction left unmatched. Looked up from germline, CDR1 is SGHRS and CDR2 is YFSETQ. This CDR3 spans 15 amino acids. Written as DNA, the CDR3 is TGCGCCAGCAGCTTAGAGTGGGGACTATTCTACGAGCAGTACTTC. This sequence encodes CASSLEWGLFYEQYF. Variable domain in full (rest from reference TRBV5-1 and TRBJ2-7): KAGVTQTPRYLIKTRGQQVTLSCSPISGHRSVSWYQQTPGQGLQFLFEYFSETQRNKGNFPGRFSGRQFSNSRSEMNVSTLELGDSALYLCASSLEWGLFYEQYFGPGTRLTVT.

This clone appeared a single time. The V call is TRBV5-4, the J call TRBJ1-1; 7 nucleotides align to TRBD1. CDR3 length: 15 amino acids. The V segment lost 2 bases and the J segment 4 bases; nucleotides outside the gene matches: 8. Germline loops: CDR1 SGHNT, CDR2 YYREEE (reference sequence). DNA of the CDR3: TGTGCCAGCAGCTTCAGCGGAGGGGGCGCCACTGAAGCTTTCTTT. It translates to CASSFSGGGATEAFF.

This sequence joins TRBV5-4 and TRBJ1-1; TRBD1 aligns across 10 bases. Germline trimming cut 3 bases from V and 4 bases from J; bases unmatched to any gene: 9. CDR1 is SGHNT, CDR2 YYREEE, per germline (reference sequence). This CDR3 has 16 residues. The CDR3 nucleotides read TGTGCCAGCAGCTCGGCCGGGACAGGGGCAGGCACTGAAGCTTTCTTT. It codes for CASSSAGTGAGTEAFF. The full variable domain, rest sourced from reference TRBV5-4 and TRBJ1-1, is ETGVTQSPTHLIKTRGQQVTLRCSSQSGHNTVSWYQQALGQGPQFIFQYYREEENGRGNFPPRFSGLQFPNYSSELNVNALELDDSALYLCASSSAGTGAGTEAFFGQGTRLTVV.

This chain links TRBV18 with TRBJ1-1, with 7 bases lining up with TRBD1. The CDR3 sequence is 15 residues long. Germline CDR1 is KGHSH and CDR2 is LQKENI. The ends lost 3 bases at V and 7 bases at J; junction bases unmatched: 11. The DNA of the CDR3 is TGTGCCAGCTCACCCGAGGGACAGATAATGCTTGAAGCTTTCTTT. Amino acid sequence: CASSPEGQIMLEAFF.

The rearrangement uses TRBV6-1 and TRBJ2-7; tentatively, D is TRBD2 (5 bases). Trimming took off 7 bases at V and 1 base at J, with 14 bases between the two ends. Germline V gene lookup returns CDR1 MNHNS and CDR2 SASEGT. CDR3 length equals 14 residues. DNA for the CDR3: TGTGCCAGCAATCTCTCCGGGGAGTCCTACGAGCAGTACTTC. Residues: CASNLSGESYEQYF.